These T cell receptor beta chains were read from a single sample in a study of blood T cell repertoires in COVID-19. Only in-frame clones appear in the TCRdb table, and some are missing; sequencing was by immunoSEQ multiplex PCR. The table records over 150,000 clones, around 84% of them present only once. Input material: PBMCs or T cells enriched from blood (not recorded which). The receptor source for this set is a man aged 50 or older who had recovered from COVID-19. Both conserved end residues are part of each CDR3. D genes are given only for firm matches.

TRBV6-5	-	TRBJ2-1	CASSYSKGGSYNEQFF	TGTGCCAGCAGTTACTCGAAAGGGGGTTCCTACAATGAGCAGTTCTTC
TRBV6-2/TRBV6-3	-	TRBJ1-6	CASSYRWRPGDSPLHF	TGTGCCAGCAGTTATCGGTGGAGACCAGGGGATTCACCCCTCCACTTT
TRBV30	-	TRBJ1-3	CAWSVKGLAGGNTIYF	TGTGCCTGGAGTGTGAAAGGGCTAGCTGGGGGAAACACCATATATTTT
TRBV5-6	TRBD1	TRBJ2-6	CASITGGYYGANVLTF	TGTGCCAGCATTACAGGGGGCTACTACGGGGCCAACGTCCTGACTTTC
TRBV2	TRBD1	TRBJ1-2	CASTLSGQGLQGYTF	TGTGCCAGCACTTTATCGGGACAGGGTCTTCAAGGCTACACCTTC
TRBV27	TRBD2	TRBJ2-1	CASSSQTSGGRSYNEQFF	TGTGCCAGCAGTTCCCAGACTAGCGGGGGCCGCTCCTACAATGAGCAGTTCTTC
TRBV7-2	-	TRBJ1-5	CASSFSYNQPQHF	TGTGCCAGCAGCTTTTCCTACAATCAGCCCCAGCATTTT
TRBV25-1	TRBD2	TRBJ2-7	CASSEGGLAETSYEQYF	TGTGCCAGCAGTGAAGGTGGACTAGCGGAAACCTCCTACGAGCAGTACTTC
TRBV27	-	TRBJ1-5	CASSSHLTGSPQHF	TGTGCCAGCAGTTCCCATCTGACAGGCTCGCCCCAGCATTTT
TRBV19	TRBD2	TRBJ2-1	CASSMTSGGNRVSEQFF	TGTGCCAGTAGTATGACTAGCGGGGGGAACCGGGTTAGTGAGCAGTTCTTC
TRBV2	-	TRBJ1-1	CASSEVELTEAFF	TGTGCCAGCAGTGAGGTTGAGTTAACTGAAGCTTTCTTT
TRBV3-1/TRBV3-2	TRBD1	TRBJ2-2	CASSTSGTAGIGELFF	TGTGCCAGCAGTACATCCGGGACAGCAGGGATCGGGGAGCTGTTTTTT